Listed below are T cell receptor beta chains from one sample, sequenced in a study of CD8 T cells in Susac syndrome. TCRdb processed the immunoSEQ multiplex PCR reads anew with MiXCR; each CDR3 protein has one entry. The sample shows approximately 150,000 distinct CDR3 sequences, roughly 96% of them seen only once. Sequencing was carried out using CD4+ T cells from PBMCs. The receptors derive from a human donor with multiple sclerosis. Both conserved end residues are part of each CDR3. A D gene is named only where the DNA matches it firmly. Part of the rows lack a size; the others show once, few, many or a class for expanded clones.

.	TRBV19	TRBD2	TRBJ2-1	CASTATSFTYNEQFF	TGTGCCAGTACCGCGACTAGCTTCACCTACAATGAGCAGTTCTTC
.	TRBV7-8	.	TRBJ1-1	CASSPLDRNTEAFF	TGTGCCAGCAGCCCGCTTGACAGAAACACTGAAGCTTTCTTT
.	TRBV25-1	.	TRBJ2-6	CASSDHSGANVLTF	TGTGCCAGCAGTGACCACTCTGGGGCCAACGTCCTGACTTTC
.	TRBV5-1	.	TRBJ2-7	CASRPNLGVYEQYF	TGCGCCAGCAGGCCGAACTTGGGGGTGTACGAGCAGTACTTC
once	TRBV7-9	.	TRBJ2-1	CASSGGHLYNEQFF	TGTGCCAGCAGCGGGGGCCATCTATACAATGAGCAGTTCTTC
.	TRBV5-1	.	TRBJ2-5	CASSLARGAQETQYF	TGCGCCAGCAGCTTGGCACGCGGGGCCCAAGAGACCCAGTACTTC
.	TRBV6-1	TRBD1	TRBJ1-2	CASSPYLGQGAGGYTF	TGTGCCAGCAGCCCCTATCTCGGACAGGGGGCGGGTGGCTACACCTTC
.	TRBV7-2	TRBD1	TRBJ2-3	CASSKDRGTQYF	TGTGCCAGCAGCAAGGACAGGGGTACGCAGTATTTT
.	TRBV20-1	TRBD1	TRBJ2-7	CSAKGPGQGTYEQYF	TGCAGTGCTAAAGGACCGGGACAGGGGACCTACGAGCAGTACTTC
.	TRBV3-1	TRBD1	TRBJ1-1	CASSRGTGAMNTEAFF	TGTGCCAGCAGCCGGGGGACAGGGGCGATGAACACTGAAGCTTTCTTT
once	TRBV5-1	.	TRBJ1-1	CASSRGEGEAFF	TGCGCCAGCAGTCGGGGGGAAGGTGAAGCTTTCTTT
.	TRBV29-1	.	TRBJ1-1	CSVDESGHLTEAFF	TGCAGCGTTGATGAATCGGGACACTTGACTGAAGCTTTCTTT
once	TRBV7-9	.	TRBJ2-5	CASSLAVIQETQYF	TGTGCCAGCAGCTTGGCAGTTATCCAAGAGACCCAGTACTTC
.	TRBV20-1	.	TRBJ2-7	CSARVRRGHQGIEQYF	TGCAGTGCTAGAGTCCGTCGGGGCCACCAGGGCATCGAGCAGTACTTC
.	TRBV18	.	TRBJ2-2	CASSRSVPGELFF	TGTGCCAGCTCACGTTCAGTACCCGGGGAGCTGTTTTTT
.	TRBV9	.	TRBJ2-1	CASSVGIPGRAGYNEQFF	TGTGCCAGCAGCGTAGGTATCCCGGGCAGGGCAGGCTACAATGAGCAGTTCTTC
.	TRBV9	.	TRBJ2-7	CASSARATSREQYF	TGTGCCAGCAGCGCCCGGGCCACAAGTCGTGAGCAGTACTTC
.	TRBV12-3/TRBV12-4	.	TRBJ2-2	CASSTQNTGELFF	TGTGCCAGCTCAACCCAGAACACCGGGGAGCTGTTTTTT
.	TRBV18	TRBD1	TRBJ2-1	CASSPLGQGHNEQFF	TGTGCCAGCTCACCACTAGGACAGGGGCACAATGAGCAGTTCTTC
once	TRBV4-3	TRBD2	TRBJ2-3	CASSQDMASGGRTDTQYF	TGCGCCAGCAGCCAAGATATGGCTAGCGGGGGGCGGACAGATACGCAGTATTTT
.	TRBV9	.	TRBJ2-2	CASSVRESQLTGELFF	TGTGCCAGCAGCGTAAGGGAGAGCCAGTTAACCGGGGAGCTGTTTTTT
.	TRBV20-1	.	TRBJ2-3	CSATRGDKVSTDTQYF	TGCAGTGCTACACGGGGGGACAAAGTTAGCACAGATACGCAGTATTTT
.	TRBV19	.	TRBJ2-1	CASRQGKEQFF	TGTGCCAGTAGGCAGGGAAAGGAGCAGTTCTTC
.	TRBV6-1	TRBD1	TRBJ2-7	CASSPTGGIVDEQYF	TGTGCCAGCAGCCCAACAGGGGGTATAGTCGACGAGCAGTACTTC
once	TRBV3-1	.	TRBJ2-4	CASSQDWAIQYF	TGTGCCAGCAGCCAAGATTGGGCAATTCAGTACTTC
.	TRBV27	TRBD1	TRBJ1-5	CASRPDRTINQPQHF	TGTGCCAGCAGACCGGACAGGACGATAAATCAGCCCCAGCATTTT
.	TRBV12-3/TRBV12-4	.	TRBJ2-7	CASSNRPPSSYEQYF	TGTGCCAGCAGCAACAGGCCACCGAGCTCCTACGAGCAGTACTTC
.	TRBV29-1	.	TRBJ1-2	CSVDRGVNYGYTF	TGCAGCGTTGACAGGGGTGTTAACTATGGCTACACCTTC
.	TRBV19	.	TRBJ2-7	CAAGNYDEQYF	TGTGCTGCGGGTAATTATGACGAGCAGTACTTC
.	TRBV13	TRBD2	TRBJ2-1	CASSSRGLAGGSSYNEQFF	TGTGCCAGCAGCTCCCGGGGACTAGCGGGGGGGTCCTCCTACAATGAGCAGTTCTTC
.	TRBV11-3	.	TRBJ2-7	CASSLNLQSYEQYF	TGTGCCAGCAGCCTGAACTTACAGAGCTACGAGCAGTACTTC
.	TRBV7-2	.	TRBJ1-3	CASRRTGTGNTIYF	TGTGCCAGCAGGAGAACAGGGACTGGAAACACCATATATTTT
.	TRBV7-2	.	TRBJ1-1	CASSFGGAELFF	TGTGCCAGCAGCTTTGGAGGGGCGGAGTTGTTCTTT
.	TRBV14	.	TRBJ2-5	CASSQDATIRTETQYF	TGTGCCAGCAGCCAAGATGCGACAATACGGACGGAGACCCAGTACTTC
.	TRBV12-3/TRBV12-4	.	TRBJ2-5	CASKGLGQWRETQYF	TGTGCCAGCAAAGGACTGGGACAATGGAGAGAGACCCAGTACTTC
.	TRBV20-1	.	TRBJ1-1	CSARVAVGDTEAFF	TGCAGTGCTAGAGTTGCAGTAGGAGACACTGAAGCTTTCTTT
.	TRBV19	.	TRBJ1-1	CAGTEAFF	TGTGCCGGAACTGAAGCTTTCTTT
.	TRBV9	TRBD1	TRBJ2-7	CASSETGGEQYF	TGTGCCAGCAGCGAGACAGGGGGCGAGCAGTACTTC
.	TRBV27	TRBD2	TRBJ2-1	CASSFRGLAEPTPGNEQFF	TGTGCCAGCAGTTTTCGGGGACTAGCGGAACCTACGCCGGGCAATGAGCAGTTCTTC
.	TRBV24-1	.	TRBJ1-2	CATSDFGLGGYTF	TGTGCCACCAGTGATTTTGGGTTAGGTGGCTACACCTTC
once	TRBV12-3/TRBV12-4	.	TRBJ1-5	CASSLVTGTSNQPQHF	TGTGCCAGCAGTTTAGTCACTGGGACGAGCAATCAGCCCCAGCATTTT
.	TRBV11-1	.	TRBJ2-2	CASGADTNTGELFF	TGTGCCAGCGGCGCAGATACTAACACCGGGGAGCTGTTTTTT
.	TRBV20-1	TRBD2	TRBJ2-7	CSATPGRVGYEQYF	TGCAGTGCAACTCCTGGGAGGGTAGGCTACGAGCAGTACTTC
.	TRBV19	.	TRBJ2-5	CASSIDVGNQETQYF	TGTGCCAGTAGTATAGACGTGGGGAACCAAGAGACCCAGTACTTC
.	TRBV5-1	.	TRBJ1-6	CASRGEQYSPLHF	TGCGCCAGCAGGGGCGAGCAGTATTCACCCCTCCACTTT
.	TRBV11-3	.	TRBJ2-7	CASSLDHGTTYEQYF	TGTGCCAGCAGCTTAGATCACGGCACCACCTACGAGCAGTACTTC
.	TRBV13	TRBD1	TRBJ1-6	CASSLRRDRGGNSPLHF	TGTGCCAGCAGCTTACGCCGGGACAGGGGAGGGAATTCACCCCTCCACTTT
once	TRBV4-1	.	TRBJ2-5	CASSQPLVDETQYF	TGCGCCAGCAGCCAACCTTTAGTTGATGAGACCCAGTACTTC
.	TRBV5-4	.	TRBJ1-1	CASSLGSPGEAFF	TGTGCCAGCAGCTTGGGGTCCCCAGGGGAAGCTTTCTTT
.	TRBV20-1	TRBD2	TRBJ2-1	CSASPYDETSGYNEQFF	TGCAGTGCTAGCCCTTACGATGAGACTAGCGGATACAATGAGCAGTTCTTC
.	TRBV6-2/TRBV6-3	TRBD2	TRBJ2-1	CASSRGGYNEQFF	TGTGCCAGCAGTCGGGGGGGTTACAATGAGCAGTTCTTC
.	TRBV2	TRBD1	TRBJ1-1	CASRGTGENTEAFF	TGTGCCAGCAGAGGGACAGGGGAGAACACTGAAGCTTTCTTT
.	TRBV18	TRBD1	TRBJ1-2	CASSPLDRDGYTF	TGTGCCAGCTCACCCCTAGACAGGGACGGCTACACCTTC
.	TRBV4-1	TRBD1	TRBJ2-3	CASSQENDRGLDTQYF	TGCGCCAGCAGCCAGGAGAATGACAGGGGCTTAGATACGCAGTATTTT
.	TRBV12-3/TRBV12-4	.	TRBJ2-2	CASAYRVTGELFF	TGTGCCAGCGCGTACAGGGTCACCGGGGAGCTGTTTTTT
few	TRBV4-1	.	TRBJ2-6	CASSHPGVSGANVLTF	TGCGCCAGCAGCCACCCGGGAGTCTCTGGGGCCAACGTCCTGACTTTC
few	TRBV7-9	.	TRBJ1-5	CASSLAGDSNQPQHF	TGTGCCAGCAGCTTAGCTGGGGATAGCAATCAGCCCCAGCATTTT
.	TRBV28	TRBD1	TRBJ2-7	CASRQTGALRGQYF	TGTGCCAGCAGGCAGACAGGGGCCCTCCGTGGGCAGTACTTC
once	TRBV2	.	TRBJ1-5	CASSDQPNQPQHF	TGTGCCAGCAGTGATCAACCCAATCAGCCCCAGCATTTT